Included here is one T cell receptor (beta chain) sequence, with context. Clones were sequenced by immunoSEQ multiplex PCR, and TCRdb holds only the in-frame ones, with some missing. The sample lists roughly 180,000 clones, roughly 80% occurring once. This sample stems from a study of cytotoxic CD8 clonotypes in ibrutinib-treated CLL. Specimen: PBMCs, collected after 24 months of ibrutinib treatment. This sequence was found in a human donor with chronic lymphocytic leukemia.

CDR3 coding DNA: TGCAGCGTTGAAGATCGGGCGGGCCCAAAGTTCGATACGCAGTATTTT. Residues: CSVEDRAGPKFDTQYF. V gene TRBV29-1 combines with J gene TRBJ2-3; TRBD2 might be the D (5 bases). The CDR3 contains 16 residues. V was shortened by 0 bases and J by 6 bases, with 19 bases between the two germline ends. Germline V CDR1 and CDR2: SQVTM, ANQGSEA.